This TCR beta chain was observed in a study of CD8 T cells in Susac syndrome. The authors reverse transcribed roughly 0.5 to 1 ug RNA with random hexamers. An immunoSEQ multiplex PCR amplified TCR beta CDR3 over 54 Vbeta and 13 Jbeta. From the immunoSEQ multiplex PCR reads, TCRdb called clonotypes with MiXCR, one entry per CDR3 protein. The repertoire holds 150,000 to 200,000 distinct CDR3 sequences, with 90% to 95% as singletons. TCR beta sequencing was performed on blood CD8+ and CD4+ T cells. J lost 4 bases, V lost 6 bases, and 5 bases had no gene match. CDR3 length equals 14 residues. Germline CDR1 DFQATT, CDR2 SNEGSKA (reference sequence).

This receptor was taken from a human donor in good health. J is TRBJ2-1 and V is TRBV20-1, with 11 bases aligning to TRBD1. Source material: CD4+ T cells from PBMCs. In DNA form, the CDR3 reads TGCAGTGCCCCCGGACAGGGGGCTTACAATGAGCAGTTCTTC. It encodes CSAPGQGAYNEQFF.